What follows is one T cell receptor (beta chain) and its context. Its matching antigen is unknown. This entry comes from a study of identical twins. General study findings and limits: Partial confounding of zero-insertion analyses by invariant MAIT and iNKT cells was possible. Memory repertoires showed no such pattern, whereas abundant cord blood beta clonotypes carried fewer insertions. Out-of-frame alpha sequences shared by twins showed excess low generation probability.

The CDR3 runs to 12 residues. Germline CDR1 SEHNR, CDR2 FQNEAQ (reference sequence). The V gene lost 1 base and the J gene lost 11 bases, with 11 bases spanning the gap. Unique molecular identifiers were present on the cDNA, and a universal primer site came from template switching. MiXCR was run by TCRdb on the 5' RACE reads, yielding one entry per CDR3 protein. The table shows 350,000 to 450,000 distinct CDR3 sequences, with around a sixth occurring only once. Material for sequencing was naive T cells sorted from blood. The TCR sequence derives from a man in his forties or fifties in good health. The chain is built from TRBV7-9 and TRBJ1-1, with D unclear. DNA of the CDR3: TGTGCCAGCAGCTTAGTCCCAGGTGGGGCTTTCTTT. It codes for CASSLVPGGAFF.